Below are 22 T cell receptor beta chains sequenced from a single sample in a study of patients and donors after allogeneic stem cell transplantation. TCRdb re-called the RT-PCR reads with MiXCR, one entry per CDR3 protein. The table lists 920,000 or so distinct CDR3 sequences, more than 15% of them singletons, with 5% to 6.5% in the top ten. Sequencing input: blood, either unsorted or a sorted T cell fraction (not recorded which). The receptors were gathered from a human donor who was either an allogeneic HSCT recipient or a stem cell or donor lymphocyte infusion donor (not recorded which). It is not recorded whose cells these are; they may come from a transplant donor.

The gene calls are TRBV12-3 or TRBV12-4 and TRBJ2-1; TRBD1 matches 9 bases. This CDR3 is 16 amino acids long. The junction had 8 bases not matched to a gene; V was cut back by 1 base and J by 7 bases. The CDR3 DNA reads TGTGCCAGCAGTTTAGGTGGGACAGGGATCACGAATGAGCAGTTCTTC. Translated: CASSLGGTGITNEQFF.

The V call is TRBV7-6, the J call TRBJ2-2; no clear D gene. Germline V gene data show CDR1 as SGHVS and CDR2 as FNYEAQ. V lost 3 bases, J lost 7 bases, and 9 bases lay in between. This CDR3 contains 13 residues. The CDR3, as DNA: TGTGCCAGCAGCTTGTGGGTCGACGGGGAGCTGTTTTTT. Protein sequence: CASSLWVDGELFF.

This clonotype was counted only a few times. The rearrangement links TRBV12-3 or TRBV12-4 to TRBJ2-2; 7 bases align to TRBD1. V was clipped by 8 bases and J by 3 bases; unmatched bases: 6. This CDR3 spans 14 amino acids. CDR3 sequence: CASPRTGDTGELFF. The CDR3 DNA reads as TGTGCCAGCCCTAGGACAGGTGACACCGGGGAGCTGTTTTTT.

This clonotype was recorded a few times. This sequence joins TRBV4-2 and TRBJ1-5; 7 bases match TRBD1. CDR3 length equals 18 residues. Germline V gives CDR1 LGHNA, CDR2 YNFKEQ. V lost 1 base to trimming and J lost 0 bases; unmatched junction nucleotides: 9. Here the CDR3 DNA reads TGTGCCAGCAGCCAAGGGTCCGGGACAGATATTAGCAATCAGCCCCAGCATTTT. Amino acid sequence: CASSQGSGTDISNQPQHF.

This clonotype has only a few counts. This sequence joins TRBV7-9 and TRBJ1-2; D unclear. V lost 2 bases and J 1 base, leaving 14 bases between the germline ends. CDR1 and CDR2 from the germline V gene are SEHNR and FQNEAQ (reference sequence). This CDR3 has 16 amino acids. CDR3 in amino acids: CASSLTRADDNYGYTF. In DNA form, the CDR3 reads TGTGCCAGCAGCTTAACCCGGGCCGATGATAACTATGGCTACACCTTC.

This clonotype was observed a handful of times. The chain carries TRBV4-2 and TRBJ2-7; possible D gene TRBD2, 7 bases. The CDR3 totals 14 residues. Per germline, CDR1 LGHNA and CDR2 YNFKEQ. The V end lost 4 bases, the J end lost 6 bases, and 16 bases lay between the germline ends. CDR3: CASSPSRGLGEQYF. The CDR3 DNA sequence: TGTGCCAGCAGCCCATCGCGGGGGCTAGGCGAGCAGTACTTC.

The V call is TRBV10-3, the J call TRBJ2-7; no clear D. V lost 2 bases, J lost 4 bases, and 9 bases lay in between. The CDR3 covers 13 residues. Germline lookup yields CDR1 ENHRY and CDR2 SYGVKD. The CDR3 sequence is CAISEANSYEQYF. CDR3 DNA: TGTGCCATCAGTGAGGCCAACAGTTACGAGCAGTACTTC.

This clonotype showed up just a few times. The chain joins TRBV2 to TRBJ2-7; weak D call: TRBD1 (6 bases). Germline CDR1 reads SNHLY; CDR2 reads FYNNEI. The V end was cut by 8 bases, the J end by 0 bases, with 23 bases between. The CDR3 loop spans 17 amino acids. CDR3 protein: CASRSGRGHGSSYEQYF. The CDR3 DNA reads TGTGCCAGCCGATCGGGAAGGGGACATGGGAGCTCCTACGAGCAGTACTTC.

The chain uses TRBV4-2 and TRBJ2-2; D unresolved. CDR1 is LGHNA and CDR2 is YNFKEQ in the germline V gene. CDR3 length: 17 amino acids. V was trimmed by 0 bases and J by 3 bases, leaving 14 bases between them. CDR3 nucleotides: TGTGCCAGCAGCCAAGAGGGCTGGAAAGGTTACACCGGGGAGCTGTTTTTT. It translates to CASSQEGWKGYTGELFF.

The CDR3 region has the DNA TGCGCCAGCACCACAGGGGGAATTGGCTACACCTTC. Translated, it gives CASTTGGIGYTF. This chain links TRBV5-1 with TRBJ1-2, with 8 bases that match TRBD1. The germline gives CDR1 SGHRS, CDR2 YFSETQ. The CDR3 covers 12 residues. Trimming at V came to 6 bases and at J to 7 bases, leaving 5 bases not matched to a gene.

This clonotype was seen a handful of times. The CDR3 nucleotides read TGTGCCATCAGCAAGGACAGGGGTGGCTACGAGCAGTACTTC. Its translation: CAISKDRGGYEQYF. The chain joins TRBV10-3 to TRBJ2-7, with TRBD1 identical over 9 bases. This CDR3 is built from 14 residues. J gave up 3 bases and V 6 bases, and 6 bases lay outside the gene matches. CDR1 ENHRY and CDR2 SYGVKD come from the germline V gene.

The genes are TRBV20-1 and TRBJ1-3; D not resolved. Trimming shortened V by 0 bases and J by 2 bases, and 8 bases separated the two germline ends. CDR1 and CDR2 (germline): DFQATT, SNEGSKA (reference sequence). This CDR3 is built from 14 residues. The CDR3 DNA follows: TGCAGTGCTAGAGATCAGGCGGCTGGAAACACCATATATTTT. Residues: CSARDQAAGNTIYF.

This clonotype was detected a few times. This chain joins TRBV11-2 and TRBJ2-5; TRBD1 aligns across 7 bases. After removal of 3 bases from V and 5 bases from J, the junction contained 9 bases not matched to a gene. There are 15 residues in the CDR3. Germline V gives CDR1 SGHAT, CDR2 FQNNGV. The CDR3 loop is CASSFMTGSGETQYF. Written as DNA, the CDR3 is TGTGCCAGCAGCTTTATGACAGGGTCGGGGGAGACCCAGTACTTC. The whole variable domain, remainder taken from reference TRBV11-2 and TRBJ2-5, is EAGVAQSPRYKIIEKRQSVAFWCNPISGHATLYWYQQILGQGPKLLIQFQNNGVVDDSQLPKDRFSAERLKGVDSTLKIQPAKLEDSAVYLCASSFMTGSGETQYFGPGTRLLVL.

The rearrangement links TRBV24-1 to TRBJ1-5, with TRBD1 identical over 7 bases. CDR1 and CDR2 from the germline V gene are KGHDR and SFDVKD. CDR3 length: 16 residues. With V trimmed by 5 bases and J by 2 bases, 8 bases remained unmatched. DNA of the CDR3: TGTGCCACCAGTGGGGGGGGGACAGCGGGCAATCAGCCCCAGCATTTT. Protein: CATSGGGTAGNQPQHF.

This clonotype has a count of ten or more. J is TRBJ1-1 and V is TRBV12-3 or TRBV12-4, with TRBD1 as a possible D gene (6 bases). The CDR3 is 13 residues long. V lost 5 bases, J lost 10 bases, and 17 bases lay in between. Here the CDR3 DNA reads TGTGCCAGCAGTCCGGACAGTCGGGGAGGAGCTTTCTTT. It specifies CASSPDSRGGAFF.

This clonotype was seen at least ten times. The rearrangement uses TRBV4-1 and TRBJ1-3, with D hard to call. Germline assignment: CDR1 MGHRA and CDR2 YSYEKL. The CDR3 length is 15 residues. V lost 5 bases and J lost 1, with 12 bases in between. The CDR3 DNA is TGCGCCAGCAGCAAACCTACAGAGTCTGGAAACACCATATATTTT. It codes for CASSKPTESGNTIYF.

The chain carries TRBV6-2 or TRBV6-3 and TRBJ2-5; D remains unclear. The CDR3 extends over 16 amino acids. Germline V gene sequence: CDR1 MNHEY, CDR2 SVGEGT. Deletions cut 5 bases from V and 1 base from J, with 17 bases between. The CDR3 loop reads CASSPKTVGSQETQYF. In nucleotides, the CDR3 is TGTGCCAGCAGTCCCAAGACGGTGGGATCCCAAGAGACCCAGTACTTC.

The J gene is TRBJ2-3, the V gene TRBV3-1; the D gene is possibly TRBD1 (6 bases). This CDR3 has 12 residues. V lost 2 bases and J 7 bases, leaving 7 bases between the germline ends. Germline CDR1 reads LGHDT; CDR2 reads YNNKEL (reference sequence). The CDR3 here is CASSQRGNTQYF. The CDR3 DNA sequence: TGTGCCAGCAGCCAAAGGGGGAATACGCAGTATTTT.

This clonotype was detected only a few times. V usage is TRBV20-1 and J usage is TRBJ1-6; D unresolved. Germline loops: CDR1 DFQATT, CDR2 SNEGSKA (reference sequence). CDR3 size: 16 residues. Trimming removed 3 bases at V and 7 bases at J, with 19 bases between. The CDR3: CSARRLAADTNSPLHF. CDR3 bases: TGCAGTGCTAGGAGGTTGGCAGCTGACACGAATTCACCCCTCCACTTT.

V usage is TRBV6-2 or TRBV6-3 and J usage is TRBJ2-2, with a tentative D call TRBD2 (6 bases). Per germline, CDR1 MNHEY and CDR2 SVGEGT. The CDR3 covers 16 residues. Trimming pared 4 bases from V and 2 bases from J, leaving 14 bases between. DNA for the CDR3: TGTGCCAGCAGTTCGTTAGCGGAGGAAAACACCGGGGAGCTGTTTTTT. Its protein is CASSSLAEENTGELFF.

Only a few counts were recorded for this clonotype. The gene calls are TRBV4-3 and TRBJ2-5, with 13 nucleotides matching TRBD2. The CDR3 spans 15 residues. Germline loops: CDR1 LGHNA, CDR2 YSLEER. Losses at the gene ends were 1 base for V and 5 bases for J; bases not matched to a gene: 1. The DNA for the CDR3 is TGCGCCAGCAGCCAAGGGACTAGCGGGGGCGAGACCCAGTACTTC. It encodes CASSQGTSGGETQYF.

This clonotype came up many times. The chain combines TRBV3-1 with TRBJ1-1; D unclear. Germline CDR1 is LGHDT and CDR2 is YNNKEL (reference sequence). The CDR3 runs to 12 residues. With 3 bases removed from V and 1 base from J, the gap between germline ends came to 3 bases. CDR3 nucleotide sequence: TGTGCCAGCAGCCACGGGAACACTGAAGCTTTCTTT. The encoded protein is CASSHGNTEAFF.